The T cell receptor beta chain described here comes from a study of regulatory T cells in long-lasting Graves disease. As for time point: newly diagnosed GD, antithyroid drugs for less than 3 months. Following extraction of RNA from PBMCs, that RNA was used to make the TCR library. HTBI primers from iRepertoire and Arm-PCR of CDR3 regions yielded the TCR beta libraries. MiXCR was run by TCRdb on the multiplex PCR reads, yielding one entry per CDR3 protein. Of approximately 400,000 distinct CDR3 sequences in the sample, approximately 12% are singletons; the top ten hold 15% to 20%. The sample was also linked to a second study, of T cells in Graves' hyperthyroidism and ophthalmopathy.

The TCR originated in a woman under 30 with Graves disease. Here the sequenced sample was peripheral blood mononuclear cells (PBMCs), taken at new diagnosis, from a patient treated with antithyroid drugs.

The CDR3: CASSYSRDPAYEQYF. CDR3 bases: TGTGCCAGCAGTTACTCGAGGGACCCCGCCTACGAGCAGTACTTC. The chain is built from TRBV6-5 and TRBJ2-7; the D gene could be TRBD1 or TRBD2 (5 bases each). The germline V and J ends were trimmed by 0 bases and 2 bases, with 11 bases remaining between them. Germline V gives CDR1 MNHEY, CDR2 SVGAGI. The CDR3 length is 15 residues.